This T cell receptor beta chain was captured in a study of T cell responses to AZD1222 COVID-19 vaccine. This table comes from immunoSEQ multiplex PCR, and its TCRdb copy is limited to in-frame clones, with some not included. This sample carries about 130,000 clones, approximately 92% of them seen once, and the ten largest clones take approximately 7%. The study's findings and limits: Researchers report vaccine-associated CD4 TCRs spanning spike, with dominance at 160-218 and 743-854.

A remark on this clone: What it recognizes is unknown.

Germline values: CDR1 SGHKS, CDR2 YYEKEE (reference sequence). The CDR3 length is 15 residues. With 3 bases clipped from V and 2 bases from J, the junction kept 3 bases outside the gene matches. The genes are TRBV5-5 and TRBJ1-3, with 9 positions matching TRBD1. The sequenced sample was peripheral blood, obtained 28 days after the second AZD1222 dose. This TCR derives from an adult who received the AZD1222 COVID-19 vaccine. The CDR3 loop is CASSSDRGTGNTIYF. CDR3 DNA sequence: TGTGCCAGCAGCTCTGACAGGGGGACTGGAAACACCATATATTTT.